The clone carrying this T cell receptor (beta chain) was counted a single time. Its antigen is not known. This sample is part of a study of cytomegalovirus exposure and HLA in healthy donors. Notes on the study in general: There were several of the most significant clusters that appeared linked to common viral pathogens in a later analysis.

PCR involved 60 Vbeta and 13 Jbeta primers. The repertoire was sequenced with immunoSEQ multiplex PCR; TCRdb's copy has only in-frame clones and lacks some. The sample includes 130,000 or so clones, about two thirds of them seen just once. This TCR derives from a man aged 40-49 years in good health and CMV-seropositive. The sample was PBMCs.

CDR3 in amino acids: CASGQGPTIYGYTF. In DNA, the CDR3 is TGTGCCAGCGGACAGGGCCCGACGATCTATGGCTACACCTTC. V and J are TRBV14 and TRBJ1-2, with 8 bases matching TRBD1. Germline trimming cut 8 bases from V and 4 bases from J; bases unmatched to any gene: 9. CDR1 is SGHDN and CDR2 is FVKESK in the germline V gene. This CDR3 has 14 amino acids. Based on the CDR3 plus reference TRBV14 and TRBJ1-2, the full variable domain is EAGVTQFPSHSVIEKGQTVTLRCDPISGHDNLYWYRRVMGKEIKFLLHFVKESKQDESGMPNNRFLAERTGGTYSTLKVQPAELEDSGVYFCASGQGPTIYGYTFGSGTRLTVV.